This TCR beta chain was found in a study of T-cell reconstitution after alpha-beta-depleted transplantation in children. This clonotype was seen ten or more times. The antigen is not known. Study results and limitations: One year after transplant, T-cell counts and diversity came mostly from newly produced T cells. Approximately two months post-transplant, alpha-beta T cells reportedly originated from several hundred expanded graft clones. The high TCRbeta diversity at day 60 in some patients came from surviving recipient T cells and thymic progenitors.

Construction of the TCRbeta library involved unique molecular identifiers. MiXCR, applied by TCRdb to the PCR reads, yields one record per CDR3 protein. The sample consists of around 180,000 distinct CDR3 sequences, over 8.5% of them appearing once. The CDR3 is made up of 15 amino acids. Trimming removed 3 bases from V and 10 bases from J, with 16 bases in between. CDR1 is MGHRA and CDR2 is YSYEKL in the germline V gene. This TCR came from a boy between 2 and 10 years old with acute myeloid leukemia, due to receive a stem cell transplant. The V gene is TRBV4-1, the J gene TRBJ1-6, with TRBD1 as a possible D gene (5 bases). Specimen: PBMCs, collected before TCRalphabeta/CD19-depleted stem cell transplant. The CDR3, as DNA: TGCGCCAGCAGCCACCCCGAGGGGAAACGGTCACCCCTCCACTTT. Translating gives CASSHPEGKRSPLHF.